The 18 T cell receptor beta chains below were found in one sample sequenced in a study of blood T cell repertoires in COVID-19. The assay was immunoSEQ multiplex PCR, and TCRdb's table has in-frame clones only and misses some. The data show approximately 300,000 clones, with around nine tenths seen just once and 4.5% to 7% held by the top ten. Sequenced material: PBMCs or T cells enriched from blood (not recorded which). These receptors were taken from a woman aged 25 to 45 who had recovered from COVID-19.

The V call is TRBV3-1 (or the pseudogene TRBV3-2), the J call TRBJ1-5; D is undetermined. CDR1 and CDR2 from the germline V gene are LGHDT and YNNKEL (reference sequence). The V end was cut by 1 base, the J end by 0 bases, with 7 bases between. The CDR3 is 15 amino acids. CDR3 sequence reads: CASSQGALSNQPQHF. The CDR3 region has the DNA TGTGCCAGCAGCCAAGGAGCCCTTAGCAATCAGCCCCAGCATTTT.

In nucleotides, the CDR3 is TGTGCCATCAGTGACGGCAGGGCTAAGTCCAATGAGCAGTTCTTC. Translation gives CAISDGRAKSNEQFF. The chain is built from TRBV10-3 and TRBJ2-1; D possibly corresponds to TRBD1 (5 bases). The CDR3 loop spans 15 amino acids. Germline loops: CDR1 ENHRY, CDR2 SYGVKD. V lost 3 bases to trimming and J lost 6 bases, with 15 bases between them.

V gene TRBV7-6 combines with J gene TRBJ1-3, with 7 bases identical to TRBD1. Germline CDR1 is SGHVS and CDR2 is FNYEAQ. The CDR3 spans 17 residues. V trimming: 2 bases; J trimming: 2 bases; junction bases outside the gene matches: 9. CDR3 sequence (DNA): TGTGCCAGCAGCTTATTTTTGACAGGGAATCCTGGAAACACCATATATTTT. Protein product: CASSLFLTGNPGNTIYF.

This chain links TRBV27 with TRBJ2-1; maybe TRBD1 (5 bases). This CDR3 is 12 amino acids long. Germline V lookup: CDR1 MNHEY, CDR2 SMNVEV (reference sequence). The V end lost 4 bases, the J end lost 10 bases, and 11 bases lay between the germline ends. In DNA, the CDR3 is TGTGCCAGCAGTTCCACAGGTTCGGAGCAGTTCTTC. This translates into CASSSTGSEQFF.

The CDR3 here is CASSVAPQSSYEQYF. The CDR3 DNA reads TGTGCCAGCAGCGTAGCTCCACAGAGCTCCTACGAGCAGTACTTC. The chain joins TRBV9 to TRBJ2-7, with D hard to call. The germline gives CDR1 SGDLS, CDR2 YYNGEE. The CDR3 runs 15 residues. The V and J ends lost 0 bases and 0 bases respectively, with 10 bases between them.

The sample holds a few counts of this clone. This chain connects TRBV4-1 to TRBJ1-3; no definite D call. CDR3 size: 16 residues. The V end was cut by 4 bases, the J end by 0 bases, with 13 bases between. CDR1 is MGHRA, CDR2 YSYEKL, per germline. The CDR3 DNA reads as TGCGCCAGCAGCCGAGAAAGCGGGAGCTCTGGAAACACCATATATTTT. Translation gives CASSRESGSSGNTIYF.

This clone was counted only a few times. The genes are TRBV5-1 and TRBJ1-1; D call uncertain. The germline CDR1 and CDR2 sequences are SGHRS and YFSETQ. CDR3 length equals 15 residues. V lost 0 bases to trimming and J lost 1 base, with 10 bases between them. CDR3 sequence: CASSLAGNRNTEAFF. The CDR3 bases are TGCGCCAGCAGCTTGGCCGGTAATCGGAACACTGAAGCTTTCTTT. Full variable domain (missing parts from reference TRBV5-1 and TRBJ1-1): KAGVTQTPRYLIKTRGQQVTLSCSPISGHRSVSWYQQTPGQGLQFLFEYFSETQRNKGNFPGRFSGRQFSNSRSEMNVSTLELGDSALYLCASSLAGNRNTEAFFGQGTRLTVV.

V and J are TRBV11-2 and TRBJ1-2, with D perhaps TRBD1 (5 bases). CDR3 length: 14 amino acids. V was shortened by 9 bases and J by 2 bases, with 16 bases between the two germline ends. The V gene's germline CDR1 is SGHAT and CDR2 FQNNGV. CDR3 DNA sequence: TGTGCCAGTAGGATGAGGCAGGGAAACTATGGCTACACCTTC. Residues: CASRMRQGNYGYTF.

This chain joins TRBV18 and TRBJ2-7; 8 positions match TRBD1. The germline V gene has CDR1 KGHSH and CDR2 LQKENI. The CDR3 totals 14 residues. The V gene end was trimmed by 5 bases and the J gene end by 5 bases; junction bases not matched to a gene: 8. The CDR3 region is CASSGAGGGHEQYF. The CDR3 DNA follows: TGTGCCAGCTCAGGGGCAGGGGGCGGCCACGAGCAGTACTTC.

The chain recombines TRBV7-8 with TRBJ1-1, with TRBD1 identical over 9 bases. V lost 7 bases, J lost 4 bases, and 10 bases stayed unmatched. This CDR3 is built from 15 residues. CDR1 and CDR2 from the germline V gene are SGHVS and FQNEAQ. CDR3 in DNA: TGTGCCAGCACCGATTATACAGGGGGCCGCACTGAAGCTTTCTTT. Translating it yields CASTDYTGGRTEAFF.

This clone occurred once. The rearrangement uses TRBV5-8 and TRBJ1-3; the match to TRBD1 covers 9 bases. The junction had 10 bases not matched to a gene; V was cut back by 4 bases and J by 8 bases. The CDR3 is 15 residues long. The germline V gene encodes CDR1 SGHTS and CDR2 YDEGEE. Here the CDR3 reads CASSPGTGWAYTIYF. CDR3 DNA sequence: TGTGCCAGCAGCCCCGGGACAGGGTGGGCATACACCATATATTTT.

This clone was detected only once. The chain has TRBV19 and TRBJ1-5; 7 bases map to TRBD1. Germline-derived CDR1 and CDR2 are LNHDA and SQIVND (reference sequence). This CDR3 has 15 amino acids. Trimming took 5 bases from V and 1 from J; bases not matched to a gene: 5. The CDR3 is CASSATGVSNQPQHF. The CDR3 DNA follows: TGTGCCAGTAGTGCAACAGGGGTGAGCAATCAGCCCCAGCATTTT.

The rearrangement links TRBV6-4 to TRBJ1-3; 9 bases align to TRBD1. The length of the CDR3 is 16 residues. V lost 5 bases and J lost 0; bases outside the gene matches: 5. CDR1 is MRHNA and CDR2 is SNTAGT in the germline V gene. The CDR3 spells CASSHGTGCSGNTIYF. CDR3 sequence (DNA): TGTGCCAGCAGTCATGGGACAGGGTGCTCTGGAAACACCATATATTTT.

The CDR3 loop is CASRRGLQEQETQYF. CDR3 DNA: TGTGCCAGCAGACGGGGACTACAAGAGCAAGAGACCCAGTACTTC. V gene TRBV11-2 combines with J gene TRBJ2-5; 7 positions match TRBD2. The germline CDR1 and CDR2 sequences are SGHAT and FQNNGV. The CDR3 has 15 amino acids. V trimming: 6 bases; J trimming: 2 bases; junction bases outside the gene matches: 9.

The rearrangement joins TRBV7-3 to TRBJ2-3, with 7 bases fitting TRBD1. Germline-derived CDR1 and CDR2 are SGHTA and FQGTGA. The junction had 10 bases not matched to a gene; V was cut back by 4 bases and J by 6 bases. The CDR3 loop spans 15 amino acids. The CDR3, as DNA: TGTGCCAGCAGCTCCCAGGGGACAGTTGTGGATACGCAGTATTTT. Its protein is CASSSQGTVVDTQYF.

The chain uses TRBV19 and TRBJ1-6; D is unresolved. The V and J ends lost 5 bases and 7 bases respectively, with 6 bases between them. This CDR3 is 12 amino acids long. From germline, CDR1 is LNHDA and CDR2 SQIVND (reference sequence). CDR3 in amino acids: CASSRLNSPLHF. DNA for the CDR3: TGTGCCAGTAGTCGGTTAAATTCACCCCTCCACTTT.

The CDR3 sequence: CASSGPTGLGQPQHF. The CDR3 DNA follows: TGTGCCAGCAGTGGCCCCACAGGGTTAGGGCAGCCCCAGCATTTT. The rearrangement uses TRBV2 and TRBJ1-5, with D possibly being TRBD1 (6 bases). This CDR3 has 15 amino acids. Germline lookup yields CDR1 SNHLY and CDR2 FYNNEI. V dropped 4 bases and J dropped 7 bases, with 17 bases sitting between them.

This clone was counted many times. Additional DNA sequences in this sample encode the identical CDR3. This chain joins TRBV7-2 and TRBJ1-5; weak D call: TRBD1 (6 bases). The CDR3 spans 14 residues. The V gene's germline CDR1 is SGHTA and CDR2 FQGNSA. V was trimmed by 5 bases and J by 2 bases, leaving 10 bases between them. The CDR3 sequence is CASSPTGGNQPQHF. As DNA, the CDR3 is TGTGCCAGCAGCCCGACAGGTGGCAATCAGCCCCAGCATTTT.